What follows are 2 T cell receptor beta chains derived from one specimen sequenced in a study of molecular identifiers for immune sequencing clone quantification. TCRdb independently ran MiXCR on the PCR reads; one entry per CDR3 protein. The sample carries about 640,000 distinct CDR3 sequences, approximately 20% recorded once. The sample consisted of naive CD8+ T cells from blood, with Jurkat cell RNA spiked in. Subset reported: FACS-sorted CD8+CD4-CCR7+CD45RA+ naive T cells. The origin of the receptors is a human donor in good health. Some libraries in this study had Jurkat cell RNA spiked in.

The J gene is TRBJ2-7, the V gene TRBV5-5, with D possibly being TRBD1 or TRBD2 (5 bases each). The CDR3 loop spans 15 amino acids. CDR1 and CDR2 (germline): SGHKS, YYEKEE (reference sequence). V was pared by 5 bases and J by 2 bases, with 17 bases between. In DNA form, the CDR3 reads TGTGCCAGCAGTTACGAACCGGGACCCACCTACGAGCAGTACTTC. Its protein product is CASSYEPGPTYEQYF.

V gene TRBV20-1 combines with J gene TRBJ1-2; tentatively, D is TRBD1 (5 bases). V was cut by 3 bases and J by 4 bases, with 12 bases left in between. The germline CDR1 and CDR2 sequences are DFQATT and SNEGSKA (reference sequence). The CDR3 loop spans 13 amino acids. CDR3 protein: CSARGGRLYGYTF. The CDR3, as DNA: TGCAGTGCTAGGGGGGGACGGCTCTATGGCTACACCTTC.